These 20 T cell receptor beta chains were sequenced from one sample in a study of T-cell memory formation after mild COVID-19. MiXCR, applied by TCRdb to the 5' RACE reads, yields one record per CDR3 protein. The sample contains about 320,000 distinct CDR3 sequences, roughly an eighth of which appear only once. Specimen: PBMCs or a T cell subset sorted from them (not recorded which). Source of these receptors: a man in his late teens or twenties who had mild COVID-19 (a few samples of this study predate the infection). Cell type and time point are not known.

The sample holds a few counts of this clonotype. The chain recombines TRBV4-3 with TRBJ2-2; D possibly corresponds to TRBD1 (5 bases). Trimming left V 0 bases short and J 6 bases short, with 5 bases between. The CDR3 spans 13 residues. Germline V gene lookup returns CDR1 LGHNA and CDR2 YSLEER. The CDR3 spells CASSQETAGELFF. DNA of the CDR3: TGCGCCAGCAGCCAAGAGACAGCCGGGGAGCTGTTTTTT.

This clonotype showed up many times. CDR3 residues: CASSAQGRTDTQYF. Here the CDR3 DNA reads TGTGCCAGCAGTGCTCAGGGTCGGACAGATACGCAGTATTTT. The V gene is TRBV6-4, the J gene TRBJ2-3, with D possibly TRBD1 on 5 matching bases. Germline V gene data show CDR1 as MRHNA and CDR2 as SNTAGT. V lost 4 bases to trimming and J lost 3 bases, with 11 bases between them. CDR3 length: 14 amino acids.

This sequence joins TRBV7-9 and TRBJ1-2; D uncertain. CDR1 is SEHNR and CDR2 is FQNEAQ in the germline V gene (reference sequence). The V gene lost 6 bases and the J gene lost 8 bases, with 25 bases spanning the gap. This CDR3 comprises 16 residues. The CDR3 DNA follows: TGTGCCAGCAGACCTCCGTCAGACGGTGTCAGTTTCGGCTACACCTTC. Its protein product is CASRPPSDGVSFGYTF. Looking up the rest from reference TRBV7-9 and TRBJ1-2 gives the full variable domain: DTGVSQNPRHKITKRGQNVTFRCDPISEHNRLYWYRQTLGQGPEFLTYFQNEAQLEKSRLLSDRFSAERPKGSFSTLEIQRTEQGDSAMYLCASRPPSDGVSFGYTFGSGTRLTVV.

The V and J genes are TRBV5-1 and TRBJ1-1; perhaps TRBD1 as D (6 bases). V lost 2 bases and J lost 6, with 11 bases in between. The CDR3 runs to 13 residues. Germline lookup yields CDR1 SGHRS and CDR2 YFSETQ. The CDR3 spells CASSFQGSPEAFF. The CDR3 DNA follows: TGCGCCAGCAGCTTCCAGGGGAGCCCTGAAGCTTTCTTT.

This sequence joins TRBV27 and TRBJ1-5, with TRBD1 as a possible D gene (6 bases). The CDR3 has 16 amino acids. Between the trimmed V and J ends, which lost 6 bases and 0 bases, there was a span of 15 bases. Germline loops: CDR1 MNHEY, CDR2 SMNVEV (reference sequence). The CDR3 nucleotides are TGTGCCAGCAGCCATCGCGGGGGCCTTAGCAATCAGCCCCAGCATTTT. Residues: CASSHRGGLSNQPQHF.

This clonotype was observed at least ten times. The junction departs from the called germline gene at one end, perhaps through a read error. This chain's CDR3 is CASSLQENTEAFF. As DNA, the CDR3 is TGCGCCAGCAGCCTACAAGAGAACACTGAAGCTTTCTTT. V usage is TRBV12-3 or TRBV12-4 and J usage is TRBJ1-1; D is uncertain. The CDR3 consists of 13 residues.

This clonotype was seen a few times. This chain joins TRBV5-1 and TRBJ2-7, with D possibly TRBD2 on 5 matching bases. Germline CDR1 SGHRS, CDR2 YFSETQ. Trimming took 3 bases from V and 0 from J, leaving 10 bases between them. The CDR3 has 14 amino acids. The chain's CDR3 is CASSWTGSSYEQYF. In nucleotides, the CDR3 is TGCGCCAGCAGCTGGACTGGGAGCTCCTACGAGCAGTACTTC.

This chain links TRBV12-3 or TRBV12-4 with TRBJ1-5; D is ambiguous. V lost 3 bases and J 7 bases, leaving 13 bases between the germline ends. This CDR3 spans 14 amino acids. The CDR3 sequence: CASSFSLGEQPQHF. Here the CDR3 DNA reads TGTGCCAGCAGTTTTAGTCTCGGGGAGCAGCCCCAGCATTTT.

This clonotype was seen more than once but under ten times. The genes are TRBV20-1 and TRBJ2-3; maybe TRBD2 (6 bases). The V gene lost 6 bases and the J gene lost 2 bases, with 15 bases spanning the gap. Germline values: CDR1 DFQATT, CDR2 SNEGSKA (reference sequence). This CDR3 has 14 residues. The CDR3 protein is CSAHGRGFTDTQYF. The CDR3 DNA is TGCAGTGCCCACGGGCGGGGATTCACAGATACGCAGTATTTT.

This clonotype showed up just a few times. This chain joins TRBV7-9 and TRBJ2-2; D possibly corresponds to TRBD1 (6 bases). The V end lost 5 bases, the J end lost 4 bases, and 14 bases lay between the germline ends. The CDR3 covers 15 residues. Germline lookup yields CDR1 SEHNR and CDR2 FQNEAQ (reference sequence). CDR3: CASSRDRLSTGELFF. The CDR3 nucleotides read TGTGCCAGCAGCCGCGACAGGCTAAGCACCGGGGAGCTGTTTTTT.

This clonotype came up a few times. This chain connects TRBV9 to TRBJ1-6; D gene unclear. The germline gives CDR1 SGDLS, CDR2 YYNGEE. Trimming removed 3 bases from V and 6 bases from J, with 10 bases in between. The CDR3 has 14 residues. CDR3 sequence (DNA): TGTGCCAGCAGCGGCTCAGGCCTTAATTCACCCCTCCACTTT. It encodes CASSGSGLNSPLHF.

This rearrangement joins TRBV28 to TRBJ2-1; maybe TRBD2 (6 bases). CDR3 length: 14 amino acids. Trimming pared 6 bases from V and 3 bases from J, leaving 12 bases between. Germline V lookup: CDR1 MDHEN, CDR2 SYDVKM. The CDR3 reads CASSPRGYYNEQFF. CDR3 coding DNA: TGTGCCAGCAGCCCCCGGGGGTACTACAATGAGCAGTTCTTC.

In this sample, this clonotype turned up many times. The chain carries TRBV5-1 and TRBJ2-5, with 7 bases identical to TRBD1. The length of the CDR3 is 14 residues. Germline V gene lookup returns CDR1 SGHRS and CDR2 YFSETQ. Unmatched junction bases numbered 3, after V lost 3 bases and J lost 1 base. As DNA, the CDR3 is TGCGCCAGCAGCTCACAGGGGACCCAAGAGACCCAGTACTTC. Its protein is CASSSQGTQETQYF.

The genes are TRBV20-1 and TRBJ2-7; D call uncertain. The V and J ends lost 0 bases and 0 bases respectively, with 6 bases between them. The CDR3 is made up of 13 amino acids. From germline, CDR1 is DFQATT and CDR2 SNEGSKA (reference sequence). The CDR3: CSAREAYSYEQYV. The DNA for the CDR3 is TGCAGTGCTAGAGAGGCATACTCCTACGAGCAGTACGTC.

A few counts support this clonotype. The chain combines TRBV20-1 with TRBJ2-1, with a tentative D call TRBD2 (6 bases). The V end was cut by 3 bases, the J end by 4 bases, with 13 bases between. CDR3 size: 14 residues. From germline, CDR1 is DFQATT and CDR2 SNEGSKA (reference sequence). CDR3 in DNA: TGCAGTGCTAGTAGGCGGGGTTATTACAATGAGCAGTTCTTC. This translates into CSASRRGYYNEQFF.

V gene TRBV20-1 combines with J gene TRBJ2-3; 7 bases are shared with TRBD1. The CDR3 has 13 residues. Germline assignment: CDR1 DFQATT and CDR2 SNEGSKA (reference sequence). After removal of 5 bases from V and 4 bases from J, the junction contained 6 bases not matched to a gene. The CDR3 nucleotides read TGCAGTGCTGTCCGACAGGGCCCAGATACGCAGTATTTT. Its translation is CSAVRQGPDTQYF.

This clonotype has a handful of counts. The chain uses TRBV11-1 and TRBJ2-5; D may be TRBD1 (6 bases). In germline, CDR1 is SGHAT, CDR2 FQDESV (reference sequence). CDR3 length: 14 residues. V was cut by 5 bases and J by 4 bases, with 14 bases left in between. The CDR3 reads CASSRRTVLETQYF. The CDR3 DNA is TGTGCCAGCAGCCGAAGGACAGTCTTAGAGACCCAGTACTTC. The entire variable domain, with the rest obtained from reference TRBV11-1 and TRBJ2-5, is as follows: EAEVAQSPRYKITEKSQAVAFWCDPISGHATLYWYRQILGQGPELLVQFQDESVVDDSQLPKDRFSAERLKGVDSTLKIQPAELGDSAMYLCASSRRTVLETQYFGPGTRLLVL.

V is TRBV27 and J is TRBJ2-3, with 12 bases identical to TRBD2. This CDR3 contains 17 residues. Unmatched junction bases numbered 7, after V lost 4 bases and J lost 2 bases. The germline V gene has CDR1 MNHEY and CDR2 SMNVEV (reference sequence). CDR3 nucleotides: TGTGCCAGCAGTTCCCCCGGACTAGCGGGGCCCACAGATACGCAGTATTTT. Residues: CASSSPGLAGPTDTQYF.

J is TRBJ2-3 and V is TRBV3-1, with 9 nucleotides matching TRBD2. V shed 4 bases, J shed 0 bases, and the junction held 8 bases outside the gene matches. Germline CDR1 reads LGHDT; CDR2 reads YNNKEL (reference sequence). This CDR3 has 17 amino acids. The CDR3 loop is CASSLMSGGTSTDTQYF. The DNA for the CDR3 is TGTGCCAGCAGCCTTATGAGCGGGGGGACCAGCACAGATACGCAGTATTTT.

CDR3 coding DNA: TGCGCCAGTACCGCGGTAGGGGACGGAGGGAATGAGCAGTTCTTC. Protein sequence: CASTAVGDGGNEQFF. The chain links TRBV4-1 to TRBJ2-1; perhaps TRBD2 as D (6 bases). V was clipped by 9 bases and J by 7 bases, with 22 bases between them. The germline CDR1 and CDR2 sequences are MGHRA and YSYEKL. This CDR3 is 15 amino acids long.